The T cell receptor (beta chain) under discussion was sequenced for a study of blood T cells in healthy people across ages. Then a second PCR, running roughly 7 to 11 cycles, was carried out with a sample-barcoded 5' primer and a J-beta primer mix. Each sample yielded at least 2.5 million CDR3-containing paired-end reads. One entry per CDR3 protein, called by TCRdb with MiXCR from the 5' RACE reads. The table lists some 640,000 distinct CDR3 sequences, less than 35% of them singletons, with 15% to 19% in the top ten. Overall study findings and caveats: The recorded TCR beta diversity per million T cells decreased in a roughly linear manner with age.

The donors, aged about 6 to 100, were healthy Caucasians from Russia. Researchers report isolating at least 7 million PBMCs per sample. As to this clonotype: Antigen: not known.

Trimming left V 2 bases short and J 4 bases short, with 12 bases between. Germline CDR1 is SGHAT and CDR2 is FQDESV (reference sequence). The CDR3 totals 16 residues. Sequencing was performed on blood. The TCR originated in an elderly woman in good health. This rearrangement joins TRBV11-1 to TRBJ2-6, with a weak D call TRBD1 (5 bases). DNA of the CDR3: TGTGCCAGCAGCTTAAGTATCAGGGCCGGGGCCAACGTCCTGACTTTC. Amino acid sequence: CASSLSIRAGANVLTF.